What follows is one T cell receptor (beta chain) and its context. The CDR3 spans 11 residues. Germline-derived CDR1 and CDR2 are ENHRY and SYGVKD. V shed 11 bases and J 2 bases; nucleotides not matched to a gene: 2. This sample was taken from a study of blood T cell repertoires in COVID-19. For the study at large: Samples came from the United States, Italy and Spain, spanning acute and convalescent COVID-19. Sample material is recorded as cDNA or gDNA derived from T cells, B-cell-depleted T cells, or PBMCs.

TCRdb's copy holds only in-frame clones and misses some; the assay was immunoSEQ multiplex PCR. Here the sample spans more than 35,000 clones, 88% being singletons. The V call is TRBV10-3, the J call TRBJ2-5; 7 nucleotides align to TRBD1. Sequences were obtained from peripheral blood. The receptor's source is a human donor in a cohort sampled during active COVID-19. CDR3 in amino acids: CASQGQETQYF. The CDR3 DNA follows: TGTGCCTCACAGGGGCAAGAGACCCAGTACTTC.